The 2 T cell receptor beta chains listed next were all sequenced from one sample in a study of T cell responses to AZD1222 COVID-19 vaccine. Libraries were prepared by immunoSEQ multiplex PCR; TCRdb keeps only in-frame clonotypes and omits some of them. The profile covers 99,000 or so clones, with over 90% appearing a single time and less than 6.5% taken by the ten largest. The sample here was peripheral blood, taken on day 0 of AZD1222 vaccination. Receptor source: an adult in good health.

The chain carries TRBV3-1 (or the pseudogene TRBV3-2) and TRBJ1-1; D possibly corresponds to TRBD1 (6 bases). The CDR3 loop spans 14 amino acids. The germline V and J ends were trimmed by 7 bases and 0 bases, with 12 bases remaining between them. From germline, CDR1 is LGHDT and CDR2 YNNKEL (reference sequence). As DNA, the CDR3 is TGTGCCAGCATAACGGGACACATGAACACTGAAGCTTTCTTT. Translating gives CASITGHMNTEAFF.

J is TRBJ2-1 and V is TRBV19; 10 bases align to TRBD1. This CDR3 region has 13 residues. The V gene end was trimmed by 5 bases and the J gene end by 9 bases; junction bases not matched to a gene: 4. Germline CDR1 LNHDA, CDR2 SQIVND (reference sequence). CDR3 amino acids: CASSLDRGSEQFF. CDR3 nucleotides: TGTGCCAGTAGTCTGGACAGGGGGAGTGAGCAGTTCTTC.